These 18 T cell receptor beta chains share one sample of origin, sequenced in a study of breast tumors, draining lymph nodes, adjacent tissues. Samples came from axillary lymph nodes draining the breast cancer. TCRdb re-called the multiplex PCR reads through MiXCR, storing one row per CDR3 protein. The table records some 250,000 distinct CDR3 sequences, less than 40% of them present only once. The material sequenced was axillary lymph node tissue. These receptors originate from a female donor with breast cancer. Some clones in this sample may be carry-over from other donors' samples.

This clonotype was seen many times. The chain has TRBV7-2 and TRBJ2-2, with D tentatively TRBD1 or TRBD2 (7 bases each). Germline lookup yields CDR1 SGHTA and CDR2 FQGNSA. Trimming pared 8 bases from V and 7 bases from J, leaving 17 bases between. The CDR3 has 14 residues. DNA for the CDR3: TGTGCCAGCTCCCAGGGGGGGCATGTCGGGGAGCTGTTTTTT. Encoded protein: CASSQGGHVGELFF.

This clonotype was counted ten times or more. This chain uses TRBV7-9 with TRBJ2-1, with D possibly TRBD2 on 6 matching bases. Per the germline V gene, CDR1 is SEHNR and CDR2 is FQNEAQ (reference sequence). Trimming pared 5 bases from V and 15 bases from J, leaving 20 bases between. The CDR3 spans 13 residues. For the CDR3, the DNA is TGTGCCAGCAGCCCGGGACTTTCACAATCCGGGTTCTTC. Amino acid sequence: CASSPGLSQSGFF.

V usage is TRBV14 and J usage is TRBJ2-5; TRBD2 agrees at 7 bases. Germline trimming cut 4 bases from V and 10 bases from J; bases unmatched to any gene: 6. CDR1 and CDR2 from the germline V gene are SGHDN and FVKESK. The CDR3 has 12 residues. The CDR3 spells CASSRLGEGQYF. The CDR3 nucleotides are TGTGCCAGCAGCCGTTTGGGGGAGGGCCAGTACTTC.

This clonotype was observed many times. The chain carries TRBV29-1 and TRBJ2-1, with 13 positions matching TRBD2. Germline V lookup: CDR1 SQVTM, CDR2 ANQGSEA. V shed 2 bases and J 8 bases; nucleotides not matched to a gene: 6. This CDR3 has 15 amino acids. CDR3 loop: CSVEPRTSGSYEQFF. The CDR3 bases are TGCAGCGTTGAACCTAGGACTAGCGGGAGTTATGAGCAGTTCTTC.

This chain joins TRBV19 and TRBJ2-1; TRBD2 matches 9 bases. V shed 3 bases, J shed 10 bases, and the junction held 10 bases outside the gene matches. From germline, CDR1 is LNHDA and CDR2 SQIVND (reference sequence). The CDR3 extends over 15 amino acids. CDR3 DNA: TGTGCCAGTAGTATCGGCGGGAGGGCCTCAGGGGAGCAGTTCTTC. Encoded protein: CASSIGGRASGEQFF. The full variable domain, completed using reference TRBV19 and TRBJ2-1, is DGGITQSPKYLFRKEGQNVTLSCEQNLNHDAMYWYRQDPGQGLRLIYYSQIVNDFQKGDIAEGYSVSREKKESFPLTVTSAQKNPTAFYLCASSIGGRASGEQFFGPGTRLTVL.

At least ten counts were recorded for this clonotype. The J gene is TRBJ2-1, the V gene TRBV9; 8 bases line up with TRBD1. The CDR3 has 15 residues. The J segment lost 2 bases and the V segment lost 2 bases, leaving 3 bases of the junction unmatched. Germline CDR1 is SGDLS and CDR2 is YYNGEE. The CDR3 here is CASSVGDRPYNEQFF. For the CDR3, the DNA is TGTGCCAGCAGCGTGGGGGACAGGCCCTACAATGAGCAGTTCTTC.

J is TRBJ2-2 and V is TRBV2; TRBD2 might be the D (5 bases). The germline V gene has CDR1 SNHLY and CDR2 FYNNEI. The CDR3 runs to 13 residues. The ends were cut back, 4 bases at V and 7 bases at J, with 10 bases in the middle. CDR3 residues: CASSGPLGGELFF. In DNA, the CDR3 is TGTGCCAGCAGTGGGCCACTAGGCGGGGAGCTGTTTTTT.

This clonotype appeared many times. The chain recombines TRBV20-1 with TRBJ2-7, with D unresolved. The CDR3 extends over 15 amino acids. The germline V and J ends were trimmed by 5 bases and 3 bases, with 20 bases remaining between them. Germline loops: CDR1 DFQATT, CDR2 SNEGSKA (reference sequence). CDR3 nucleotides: TGCAGTGCTGGCAACCCGGACGGGCGGTTCTACGAGCAGTACTTC. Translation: CSAGNPDGRFYEQYF.

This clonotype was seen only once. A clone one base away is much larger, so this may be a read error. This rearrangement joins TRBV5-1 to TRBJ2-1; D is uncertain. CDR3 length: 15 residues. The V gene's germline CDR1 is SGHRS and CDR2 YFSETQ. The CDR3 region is CASSASIERNNEQLF. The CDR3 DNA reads TGCGCCAGCAGCGCGTCTATAGAGCGTAACAATGAGCAGCTCTTC. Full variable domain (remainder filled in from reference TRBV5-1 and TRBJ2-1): KAGVTQTPRYLIKTRGQQVTLSCSPISGHRSVSWYQQTPGQGLQFLFEYFSETQRNKGNFPGRFSGRQFSNSRSEMNVSTLELGDSALYLCASSASIERNNEQLFGPGTRLTVL.

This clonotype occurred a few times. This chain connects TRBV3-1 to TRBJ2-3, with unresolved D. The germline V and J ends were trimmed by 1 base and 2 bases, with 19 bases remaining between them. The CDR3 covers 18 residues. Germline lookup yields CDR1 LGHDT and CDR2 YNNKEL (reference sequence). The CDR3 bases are TGTGCCAGCAGCCAAGGCGCTGGTGGGTCTTCCCCCACAGATACGCAGTATTTT. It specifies CASSQGAGGSSPTDTQYF.

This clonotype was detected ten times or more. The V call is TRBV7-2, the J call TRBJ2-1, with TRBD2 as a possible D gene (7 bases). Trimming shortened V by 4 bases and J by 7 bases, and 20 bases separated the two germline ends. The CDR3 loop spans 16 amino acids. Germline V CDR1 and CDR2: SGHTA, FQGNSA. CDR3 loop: CASSSQLGGAQNEQFF. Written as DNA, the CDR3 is TGTGCCAGCAGCTCTCAGTTGGGGGGGGCTCAAAATGAGCAGTTCTTC. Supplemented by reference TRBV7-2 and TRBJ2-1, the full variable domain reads GAGVSQSPSNKVTEKGKDVELRCDPISGHTALYWYRQSLGQGLEFLIYFQGNSAPDKSGLPSDRFSAERTGGSVSTLTIQRTQQEDSAVYLCASSSQLGGAQNEQFFGPGTRLTVL.

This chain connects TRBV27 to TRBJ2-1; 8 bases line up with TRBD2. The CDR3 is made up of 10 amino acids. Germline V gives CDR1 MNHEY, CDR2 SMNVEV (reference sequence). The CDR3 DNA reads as TGTGGAGCGGGAGCCAATGAGCAGTTCTTC. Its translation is CGAGANEQFF.

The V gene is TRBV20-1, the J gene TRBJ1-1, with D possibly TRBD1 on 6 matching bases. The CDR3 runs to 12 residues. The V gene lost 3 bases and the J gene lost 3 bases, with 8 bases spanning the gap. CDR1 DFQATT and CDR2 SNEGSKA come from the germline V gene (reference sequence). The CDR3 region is CSARDRHTEAFF. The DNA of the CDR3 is TGCAGTGCTAGGGACAGACACACTGAAGCTTTCTTT.

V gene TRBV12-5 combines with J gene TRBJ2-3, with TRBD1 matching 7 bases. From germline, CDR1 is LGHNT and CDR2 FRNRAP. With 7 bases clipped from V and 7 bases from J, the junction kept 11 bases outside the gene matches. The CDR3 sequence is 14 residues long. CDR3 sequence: CASAIARDSNTQYF. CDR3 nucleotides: TGTGCTAGTGCCATCGCCCGGGACAGTAATACGCAGTATTTT.

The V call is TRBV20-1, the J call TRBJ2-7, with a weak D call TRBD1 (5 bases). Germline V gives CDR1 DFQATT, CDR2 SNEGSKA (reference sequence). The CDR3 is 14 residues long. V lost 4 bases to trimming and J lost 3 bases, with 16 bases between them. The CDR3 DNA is TGCAGTGCTATCTCGACAGTCTGGAGCTACGAGCAGTACTTC. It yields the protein CSAISTVWSYEQYF.

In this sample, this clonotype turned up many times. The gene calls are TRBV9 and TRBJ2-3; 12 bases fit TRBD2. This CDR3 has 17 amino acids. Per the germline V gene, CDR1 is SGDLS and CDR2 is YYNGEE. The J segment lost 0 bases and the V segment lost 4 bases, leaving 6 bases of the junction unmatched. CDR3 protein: CASSPRTSGDSTDTQYF. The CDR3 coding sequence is TGTGCCAGCAGCCCGCGGACTAGCGGGGATAGCACAGATACGCAGTATTTT.

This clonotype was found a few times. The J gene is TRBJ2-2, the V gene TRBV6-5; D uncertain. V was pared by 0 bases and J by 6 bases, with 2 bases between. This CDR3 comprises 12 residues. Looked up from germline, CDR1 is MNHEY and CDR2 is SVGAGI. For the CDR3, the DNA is TGTGCCAGCAGTTACTCTCCCGGGGAGCTGTTTTTT. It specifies CASSYSPGELFF.

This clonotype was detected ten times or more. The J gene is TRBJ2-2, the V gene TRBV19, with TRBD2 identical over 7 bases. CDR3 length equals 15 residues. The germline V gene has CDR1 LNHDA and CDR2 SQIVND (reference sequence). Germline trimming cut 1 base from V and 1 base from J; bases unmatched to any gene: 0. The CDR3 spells CASSIGGRNTGELFF. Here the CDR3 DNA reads TGTGCCAGTAGTATAGGCGGGAGGAACACCGGGGAGCTGTTTTTT.